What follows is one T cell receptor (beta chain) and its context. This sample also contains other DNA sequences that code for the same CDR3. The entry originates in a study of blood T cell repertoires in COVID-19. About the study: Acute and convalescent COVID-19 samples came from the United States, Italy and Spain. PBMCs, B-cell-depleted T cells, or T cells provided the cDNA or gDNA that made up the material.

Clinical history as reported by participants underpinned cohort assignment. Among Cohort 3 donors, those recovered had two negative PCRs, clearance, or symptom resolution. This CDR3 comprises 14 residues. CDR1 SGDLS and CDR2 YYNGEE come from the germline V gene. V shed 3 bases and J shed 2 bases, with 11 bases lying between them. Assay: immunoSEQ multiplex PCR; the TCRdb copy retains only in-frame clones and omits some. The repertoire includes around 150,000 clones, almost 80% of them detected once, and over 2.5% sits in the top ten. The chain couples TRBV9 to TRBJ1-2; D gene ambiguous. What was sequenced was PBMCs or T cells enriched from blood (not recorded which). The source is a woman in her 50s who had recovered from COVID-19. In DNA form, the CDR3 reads TGTGCCAGCAGCGGGCCGGGAGGGAACTATGGCTACACCTTC. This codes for CASSGPGGNYGYTF.